Below, one T cell receptor beta chain is given with its context. Its cognate antigen has yet to be identified. Nothing much larger sits one base from this clone, and base qualities are not available. Genomic DNA was used as template for profiling of TCR beta VDJ combinations and CDR3 sequences. An Illumina HiSeq 2000 was used for TCR repertoire sequencing. In the authors' own workflow: TRBV/TRBJ rearrangement plots, CDR3 size and DJ length profiles, and Simpson's diversity index were used to assess repertoires. The most abundant DNA sequence in the deep sequencing data was defined as the immunodominant clone. CDR3 amino acid sequences were screened for sharing across subjects and compared with published repertoires and the VDJdb database. The public sequencing data were trimmed at Q25 with fastp and processed into clonotypes with MiXCR by TCRdb, which kept only in-frame beta chains. Rows are combined by CDR3 protein, so each entry shows the most common genes and DNA. TCRdb's processing, not the study's, gives the V and J calls here. Within this sample are approximately 150,000 distinct CDR3 sequences, with 47% of them counted one time only. The ten top clones hold 0.85% to 1.2% of the sample.

This record comes from a study of CD8+CD57+ T cells in acquired aplastic anemia listed by TCRdb under 2018. Turning to the overall study: Extracted DNA from sorted CD4+ and CD8+ cells averaged around 2.9 ug, ranging from about 0.2 to 30 ug. A CD8+CD57+ expansion meant a frequency higher than the mean frequency seen in healthy subjects.

Based on the germline V gene, the CDR1 and CDR2 sequences are MNHEY and SVGEGT. Its CDR3 holds 14 amino acids, cysteine through phenylalanine. Only the CDR3 portion is preserved as DNA: 42 bases, with reading frame beginning at the first base. The junction shows trimming of 2 bases on V and 5 bases on J, plus 12 bases between the germline ends. Here is what the overall study found, with its caveats: Patients and healthy controls showed no significant difference in CD8+ Simpson's diversity (P=0.060). Although under 35 CD8+ CDR3 sequences were shared by patients and controls, these sequences appeared highly expressed in patients and within the immunodominant clones of patients.

Flow cytometry had shown CD8+CD57+ cell expansion in the patients selected for sequencing. Every patient had a diagnosis of severe acquired aplastic anemia based on International Study of Aplastic Anemia and Agranulocytosis and Camitta criteria. At the time blood was sampled, none of the patients had received any therapy. In this study, sorted CD4+ and CD8+ T cells from the blood of healthy subjects and of severe aplastic anemia patients had their TCR repertoires deep-sequenced. In the USA, patient enrollment took place under clinicaltrials.gov protocols 00001620, 01623167, 00001397, 00071045, 00081523 and 00961064. Ficoll-Paque density gradient centrifugation was used to isolate peripheral blood mononuclear cells. Before DNA was extracted, CD4+ and CD8+ T cells were sorted using either FACS or magnetic beads.

The TCR was taken from a human donor with aplastic anemia. The V gene is TRBV6-2 or TRBV6-3 and the J gene is TRBJ1-2; TRBD1 is perhaps the D gene, given 6 matching bases. What was sequenced was sorted CD4+, CD8+, or CD8+CD57+ T cells (not recorded which) from PBMCs. Here the CDR3 is given as CASSYPPGQYGYTF. The DNA is TGTGCCAGCAGTTACCCACCGGGACAATATGGCTACACCTTC.